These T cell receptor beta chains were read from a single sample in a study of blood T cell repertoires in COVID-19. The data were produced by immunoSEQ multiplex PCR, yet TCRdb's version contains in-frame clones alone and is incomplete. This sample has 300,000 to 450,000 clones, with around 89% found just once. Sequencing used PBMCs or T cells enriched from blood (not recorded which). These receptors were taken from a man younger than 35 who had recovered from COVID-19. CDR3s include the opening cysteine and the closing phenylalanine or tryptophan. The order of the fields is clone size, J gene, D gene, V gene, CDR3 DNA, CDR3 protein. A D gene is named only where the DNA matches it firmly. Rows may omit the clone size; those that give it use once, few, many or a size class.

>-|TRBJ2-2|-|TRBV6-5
TGTGCCAGCAGAGACAATGCCGGGGAGCTGTTTTTT
CASRDNAGELFF
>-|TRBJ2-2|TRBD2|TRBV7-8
TGTGCCAGCAGCCCGGGACTAGCGGGAGTGATCGGGGAGCTGTTTTTT
CASSPGLAGVIGELFF
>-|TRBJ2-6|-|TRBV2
TGTGCCAGCTCTAGGAGTAGCGGGGCCAACGTCCTGACTTTC
CASSRSSGANVLTF
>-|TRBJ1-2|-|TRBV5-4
TGTGCCAGCAGCTTTAATCAGGGTGGCTACACCTTC
CASSFNQGGYTF
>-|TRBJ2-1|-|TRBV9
TGTGCCAGCAGCGTAGGGGTAAGATCGGGCAATGAGCAGTTCTTC
CASSVGVRSGNEQFF
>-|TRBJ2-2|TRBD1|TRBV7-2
TGTGCCAGCAGTCCGGGACAGGGGTCCGGGGAGCTGTTTTTT
CASSPGQGSGELFF
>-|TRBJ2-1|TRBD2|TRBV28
TGTGCCAGCAGTTCCGGGACTAGCGGGAGTGATGAGCAGTTCTTC
CASSSGTSGSDEQFF
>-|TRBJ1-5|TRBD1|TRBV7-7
TGTGCCAGCAGCCCGGACAGGGGGCTTGCGGGCAATCAGCCCCAGCATTTT
CASSPDRGLAGNQPQHF
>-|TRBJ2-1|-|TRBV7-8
TGTGCCAGCAGCTTCCGAGGACAACGCAATGAGCAGTTCTTC
CASSFRGQRNEQFF
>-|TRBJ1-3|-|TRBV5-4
TGTGCCAGCAGCTCAGGGACTGGAAACACCATATATTTT
CASSSGTGNTIYF
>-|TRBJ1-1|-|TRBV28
TGTGCCAGCAGTAAAGCCGGTATGAACACTGAAGCTTTCTTT
CASSKAGMNTEAFF
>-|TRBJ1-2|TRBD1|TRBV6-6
TGTGCCAGCAGTCCAGATCTTCACCCCGACAGGGGGCGGGATGGCTACACCTTC
CASSPDLHPDRGRDGYTF
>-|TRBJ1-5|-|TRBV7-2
TGTGCCAGCAGCTCAAATTTCAATCAGCCCCAGCATTTT
CASSSNFNQPQHF
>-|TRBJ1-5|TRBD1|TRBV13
TGTGCCAGCAGCTTCGGGACAGGAAGTCAGCCCCAGCATTTT
CASSFGTGSQPQHF
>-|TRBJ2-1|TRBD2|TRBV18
TGTGCCAGCTCACCCGGGACTAGCGGCTCCTACAATGAGCAGTTCTTC
CASSPGTSGSYNEQFF
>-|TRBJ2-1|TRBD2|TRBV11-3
TGTGCCAGCAGCTTACCCGGACTAGCGGGAGGCAATGAGCAGTTCTTC
CASSLPGLAGGNEQFF
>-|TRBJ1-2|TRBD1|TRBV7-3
TGTGCCAGCCTCGTACAGGGGGGGAATGGCTACACCTTC
CASLVQGGNGYTF
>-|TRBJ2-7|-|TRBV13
TGTGCCAGCAGCTTAAACCAGGCCTACGAGCAGTACTTC
CASSLNQAYEQYF
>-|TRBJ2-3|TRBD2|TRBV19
TGTGCCAGTAGTATGAGGGAGCTAGCGGCACGGGGTACGCAGTATTTT
CASSMRELAARGTQYF
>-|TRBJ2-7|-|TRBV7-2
TGTGCCAGCAGTTCCTCTAGGAAGCAGTACTTC
CASSSSRKQYF
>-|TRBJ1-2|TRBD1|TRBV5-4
TGTGCCAGCTCTAGCGGGACAGGGGGTACTGGCTACACCTTC
CASSSGTGGTGYTF
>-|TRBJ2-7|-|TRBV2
TGTGCCAGCAGTGAAACGGGAAGCTCCTACGAGCAGTACTTC
CASSETGSSYEQYF
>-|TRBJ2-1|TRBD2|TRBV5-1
TGCGCCAGCAGACGAGCGGGGGGAAAGTACAATGAGCAGTTCTTC
CASRRAGGKYNEQFF
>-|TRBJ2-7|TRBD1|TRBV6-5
TGTGCCAGCAGTTACGGACAGGGCCCCTACGAGCAGTACTTC
CASSYGQGPYEQYF
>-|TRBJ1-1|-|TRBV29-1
TGCAGCGCCATCGGAGGCGTCGACACTGAAGCTTTCTTT
CSAIGGVDTEAFF
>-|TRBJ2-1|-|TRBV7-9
TGTGCCAGCAGCTTAGCCGACAATGAGCAGTTCTTC
CASSLADNEQFF
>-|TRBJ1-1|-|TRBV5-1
TGCGCCAGCAGCTTGGCAGGACTGTCTCAGGCTTTCTTT
CASSLAGLSQAFF
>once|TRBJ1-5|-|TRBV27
TGTGCCAGCCCAGACAGAAGGCCGTATAGCAATCAGCCCCAGCATTTT
CASPDRRPYSNQPQHF
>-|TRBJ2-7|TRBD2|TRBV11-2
TGTGCCAGCAGCTTAGACGGGAGGACTGACTACGAGCAGTACTTC
CASSLDGRTDYEQYF
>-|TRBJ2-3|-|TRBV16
TGTGCCAGCAGCCGCCTACAGGGTACTAGCACAGATACGCAGTATTTT
CASSRLQGTSTDTQYF
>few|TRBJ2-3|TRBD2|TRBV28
TGTGCCAGCAGTACCCGCGGGAGGACAGATACGCAGTATTTT
CASSTRGRTDTQYF
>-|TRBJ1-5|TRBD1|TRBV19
TGTGCCAGTAGTATAGGTGGGACAGGCAATCAGCCCCAGCATTTT
CASSIGGTGNQPQHF
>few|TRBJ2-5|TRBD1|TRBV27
TGTGCCAGCAGTTTGGGGACAGGGAATGCAGAGACCCAGTACTTC
CASSLGTGNAETQYF
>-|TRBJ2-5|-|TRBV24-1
TGTGCCACCAGTGATGGAGGGTCGGAGACCCAGTACTTC
CATSDGGSETQYF
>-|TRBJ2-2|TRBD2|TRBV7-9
TGTGCCAGCAGCTTCCGGACTAGCGGGAGGACCTCGGGGACCGGGGAGCTGTTTTTT
CASSFRTSGRTSGTGELFF
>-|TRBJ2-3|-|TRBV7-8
TGTGCCAGCAGTTCACGCCTCGGACAGTATAATACGCAGTATTTT
CASSSRLGQYNTQYF
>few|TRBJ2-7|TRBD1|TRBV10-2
TGCGCCAGCAGTGAAGCGGACAGGGGACGCGAGCAGTACTTC
CASSEADRGREQYF
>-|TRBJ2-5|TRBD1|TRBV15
TGTGCCACCAGCACCCGGACAGGGGGGTCAGAGACCCAGTACTTC
CATSTRTGGSETQYF
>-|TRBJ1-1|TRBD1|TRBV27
TGTGCCAGGTTAACGGGACAGGGGGCCGTGAACACTGAAGCTTTCTTT
CARLTGQGAVNTEAFF
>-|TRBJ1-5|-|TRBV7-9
TGTGCCAGCAGCACACAGGATTCTCAGCCCCAGCATTTT
CASSTQDSQPQHF
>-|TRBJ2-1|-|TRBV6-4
TGTGCCAGCAGTGACTCACGCGGAAACAATGAGCAGTTCTTC
CASSDSRGNNEQFF
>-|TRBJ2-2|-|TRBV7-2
TGTGCCAGCAGCTTAGTTGAGACAGACACCGGGGAGCTGTTTTTT
CASSLVETDTGELFF
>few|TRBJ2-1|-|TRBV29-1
TGCAGCGTTGAGCTCCGGCGGGACGCGCCCTACAATGAGCAGTTCTTC
CSVELRRDAPYNEQFF
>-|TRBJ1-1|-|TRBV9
TGTGCCAGCAGCGTCTCCCCCCGTCCCGGGGTGGCTTTCTTT
CASSVSPRPGVAFF
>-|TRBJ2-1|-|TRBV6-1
TGTGCCAGCAGTGATGGGGCATACTACAATGAGCAGTTCTTC
CASSDGAYYNEQFF
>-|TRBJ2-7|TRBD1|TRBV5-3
TGTGCCAGAAGCTTTTCTCTGGACAGGGCCTACGAGCAGTACTTC
CARSFSLDRAYEQYF
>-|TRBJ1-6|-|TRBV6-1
TGTGCCAGCAGTGACAACAGCAAGGCCCTCCACTTT
CASSDNSKALHF
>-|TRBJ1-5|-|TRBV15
TGTGCCACCAGCAGAGATTCGGGTTACCAGCATTTT
CATSRDSGYQHF
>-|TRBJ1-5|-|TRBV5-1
TGCGCCAGCAGCCCGACAGGAGACAATCAGCCCCAGCATTTT
CASSPTGDNQPQHF
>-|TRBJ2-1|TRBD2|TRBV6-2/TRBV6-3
TGTGCCAGCAGTTACGCAGCGGGGGGGGAGCAGTTCTTC
CASSYAAGGEQFF
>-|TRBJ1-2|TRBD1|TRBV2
TGTGCCAGACGGGACAGGGGCCCGGGATATGGCTACACCTTC
CARRDRGPGYGYTF
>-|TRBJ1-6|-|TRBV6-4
TGTGCCAGCAGTGACGGGGCGCACTTAAGCGGGGGTGGTTCACCCCTCCACTTT
CASSDGAHLSGGGSPLHF
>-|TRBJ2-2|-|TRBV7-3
TGTGCCAGCAGCTTACAGTCCCCCCGGGCCGGGGAGCTGTTTTTT
CASSLQSPRAGELFF
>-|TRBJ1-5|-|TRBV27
TGTGCCAGCAGTAACAGGGTGGATCAGCCCCAGCATTTT
CASSNRVDQPQHF
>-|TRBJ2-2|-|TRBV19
TGTGCCAGTTACCGACAGGCCCCCGGGGAGCTGTTTTTT
CASYRQAPGELFF
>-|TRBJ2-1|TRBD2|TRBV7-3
TGTGCCAGCAGCTCCTCTCCCGGGACTAGCGGGCCAAGCAATGAGCAGTTCTTC
CASSSSPGTSGPSNEQFF
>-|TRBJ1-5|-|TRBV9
TGTGCCAGCAGCGCCGGACAGACTAGCAATCAGCCCCAGCATTTT
CASSAGQTSNQPQHF
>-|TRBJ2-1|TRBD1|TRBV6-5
TGTGCCAGCAGGAGGGAGACAGGGGGTGAGCAGTTCTTC
CASRRETGGEQFF
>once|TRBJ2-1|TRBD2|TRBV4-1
TGCGCCAGCAGCCGGGCAGGACTAGCGGATAACAATGAGCAGTTCTTC
CASSRAGLADNNEQFF
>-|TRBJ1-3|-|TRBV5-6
TGTGCCAGCAGCAGCCTGAGCTCTGGAAACACCATATATTTT
CASSSLSSGNTIYF